The 9 T cell receptor beta chains below all came from one sample that was sequenced in a study of breast tumors, draining lymph nodes, adjacent tissues. Using its own MiXCR run on the multiplex PCR reads, TCRdb lists one record per CDR3 protein. Among approximately 60,000 distinct CDR3 sequences listed, less than 60% were seen once. The material sequenced was breast tumor tissue. The source is a female donor with breast cancer. Some clones in this sample may be carry-over from other donors' samples.

The V call is TRBV5-1, the J call TRBJ2-7; tentatively, D is TRBD2 (6 bases). The CDR3 sequence is 13 residues long. Per the germline V gene, CDR1 is SGHRS and CDR2 is YFSETQ. V was shortened by 1 base and J by 3 bases, with 8 bases between the two germline ends. This CDR3 reads CASSLFGGYEQYF. In DNA, the CDR3 is TGCGCCAGCAGCTTGTTCGGGGGCTACGAGCAGTACTTC.

Many counts were recorded for this clonotype. This rearrangement joins TRBV12-3 or TRBV12-4 to TRBJ1-1; D is unresolved. The CDR3 runs 14 residues. Deletions cut 4 bases from V and 2 bases from J, with 11 bases between. The CDR3 sequence: CASSSREDNTEAFF. DNA for the CDR3: TGTGCCAGCAGTTCCCGGGAGGACAACACTGAAGCTTTCTTT.

This clonotype appeared many times. The chain is built from TRBV28 and TRBJ2-3; 11 bases align to TRBD2. After removal of 7 bases from V and 2 bases from J, the junction contained 8 bases not matched to a gene. The germline gives CDR1 MDHEN, CDR2 SYDVKM. The CDR3 contains 16 residues. The CDR3 DNA reads TGTGCCAGCAACTTAGCGGGAGGGCCGATCACAGATACGCAGTATTTT. It yields the protein CASNLAGGPITDTQYF.

This clonotype was picked up many times. V gene TRBV15 combines with J gene TRBJ2-7; 7 positions match TRBD2. Germline V CDR1 and CDR2: LNHNV, YYDKDF (reference sequence). CDR3 size: 16 residues. The J segment lost 5 bases and the V segment lost 1 base, leaving 11 bases of the junction unmatched. The CDR3 is CATSRGGRAVRNEQYF. The CDR3 DNA follows: TGTGCCACCAGCAGAGGTGGGAGGGCCGTTAGGAACGAGCAGTACTTC.

The rearrangement joins TRBV3-1 to TRBJ1-2; D not certain. Per germline, CDR1 LGHDT and CDR2 YNNKEL (reference sequence). This CDR3 has 14 amino acids. Trimming shortened V by 3 bases and J by 0 bases, and 8 bases separated the two germline ends. The CDR3 spells CASSQVTTNYGYTF. CDR3 bases: TGTGCCAGCAGCCAGGTCACAACTAACTATGGCTACACCTTC.

This clonotype came up many times. This chain connects TRBV10-2 to TRBJ2-1; 10 nucleotides agree with TRBD2. CDR3 size: 14 residues. After removal of 7 bases from V and 7 bases from J, the junction contained 7 bases not matched to a gene. Germline CDR1 is WSHSY and CDR2 is SAAADI. This CDR3 is CASNLAGAGNEQFF. Here the CDR3 DNA reads TGCGCCAGCAACCTAGCGGGGGCGGGGAATGAGCAGTTCTTC.

The chain employs TRBV29-1 and TRBJ1-4, with 8 bases that match TRBD1. V was clipped by 3 bases and J by 7 bases; unmatched bases: 13. This CDR3 spans 16 amino acids. Germline lookup yields CDR1 SQVTM and CDR2 ANQGSEA. The CDR3 is CSVDVTGASTGEKLFF. CDR3 sequence (DNA): TGCAGCGTTGACGTGACAGGGGCGAGCACAGGTGAAAAACTGTTTTTT.

The sample holds a few counts of this clonotype. The V gene is TRBV9, the J gene TRBJ2-6; D call uncertain. From germline, CDR1 is SGDLS and CDR2 YYNGEE. The V end lost 3 bases, the J end lost 4 bases, and 5 bases lay between the germline ends. This CDR3 region has 13 residues. Here the CDR3 reads CASSEEGANVLTF. CDR3 coding DNA: TGTGCCAGCAGCGAGGAGGGGGCCAACGTCCTGACTTTC.

On this clonotype itself: The junction and the germline gene differ at one end; a read error may be behind it. The rearrangement joins TRBV5-1 to TRBJ1-1; 8 bases are a match to TRBD1. Per germline, CDR1 SGHRS and CDR2 YFSETQ. CDR3 size: 14 residues. CDR3 loop: CASSPGDRNIEAFF. In DNA form, the CDR3 reads TGCGCCAGCAGCCCGGGGGACAGGAACATTGAAGCTTTCTTT.